This TCR beta chain was sequenced during a study of graft-versus-host responses after intestinal transplantation (dated by TCRdb to the early 2020s). At the level of the whole study: The transplants that recipients received were multivisceral, liver-intestinal, or isolated intestinal. The cohort enrolled about two dozen intestinal transplant recipients, one of whom was a retransplant, and 3 patients without pretransplant specimens were excluded. A peak of at least 4% donor T cells among recipient peripheral blood mononuclear cells was the definition used for donor T cell macrochimerism. Graft-versus-host and host-versus-graft alloreactive T cell clones were tracked in the graft, circulation and bone marrow after intestinal transplantation using bulk TCR-beta CDR3 sequencing. Rather than going through the commercial service, samples from a few later patients were sequenced in-house on an Illumina MiSeq and processed with MiXCR. Every recipient was given anti-thymocyte globulin induction, followed by around three years of maintenance tacrolimus and steroids. Alloreactive clones were identified by sequencing pre-transplant mixed lymphocyte reaction products and comparing these products with unstimulated pre-transplant donor and recipient T cells. Findings and caveats that apply to the study as a whole: The conclusions were limited by the relatively low number and heterogeneity of the intestinal transplant patients. Patients with donor T cell macrochimerism had high GvH to HvG T cell clonal ratios in their allografts. Early after transplant, peak levels of circulating GvH clones were associated with declines in HvG clones. GvH clones were found in recipient bone marrow, and some of the GvH clones appeared earlier in ileal mucosa or blood, which is consistent with an intestinal mucosal origin.

For CDR1 and CDR2, the germline V gene lists SGHRS and YFSETQ. The CDR3 measures 13 amino acids from cysteine to phenylalanine. The entry retains the CDR3 DNA only, 39 bases that are in frame from base 1. V loses 0 bases of germline sequence and J loses 1 base, and the interval between the two ends is 4 bases. Blood samples were collected up to 4 times in the first month after transplant and then at least monthly when available. To note about this clone: Its antigen remains unidentified. The record has no base qualities; no much larger clone is one base away. Other DNA sequences within the sample encode an identical CDR3.

Library preparation was by the immunoSEQ multiplex PCR assay. Adaptive Biotechnologies carried out high-throughput TCR-beta CDR3 sequencing of genomic DNA for most patients. The authors' analysis ran thus. Adaptive's ImmunoSEQ software supplied the TCR sequencing data for under 20 patients, while MiXCR and VDJtools were used to process a few other patients. CDR3 nucleotide sequences shared by donor and recipient were removed because the origin of these sequences could not be assigned. To be classed as alloreactive, a clone needed at least 2-fold expansion over unstimulated cells and a minimum CFSE-low frequency of 0.002% (template counts) or 0.001% (read counts). Clones were considered mappable if detected in sequenced pre-transplant spleen, lymph node, or MLR CFSE-low populations of the donor or recipient. Cumulative frequency of alloreactive clones was calculated as a percentage of all sequences weighted by copy number. TCRdb took this table from immuneACCESS and kept in-frame rearrangements with V and J called. Such tables lack part of the clones; where checked against another copy, unresolved V genes explain under half of the gap, and the rest is unexplained. V, J and clone size reflect that table, while D and trimming were determined from the DNA. The sample has some 96,000 clones on record, 90% of them singletons. The leading ten clones occupy about 16% of the sample.

The source was PBMCs, collected roughly 68 weeks after intestinal transplant. The receptor's source is a human patient who received an intestinal transplant, so some T cells may come from the graft donor. The rearrangement joined TRBV5-1 to TRBJ2-5, with an unclear D gene assignment. The CDR3 protein sequence reads: CASSLGGQETQYF. The sequenced DNA: TGCGCCAGCAGCTTGGGGGGCCAAGAGACCCAGTACTTC. Here the CDR3 is joined to the reference TRBV5-1 and TRBJ2-5 genes, and the full variable domain is: KAGVTQTPRYLIKTRGQQVTLSCSPISGHRSVSWYQQTPGQGLQFLFEYFSETQRNKGNFPGRFSGRQFSNSRSEMNVSTLELGDSALYLCASSLGGQETQYFGPGTRLLVL.